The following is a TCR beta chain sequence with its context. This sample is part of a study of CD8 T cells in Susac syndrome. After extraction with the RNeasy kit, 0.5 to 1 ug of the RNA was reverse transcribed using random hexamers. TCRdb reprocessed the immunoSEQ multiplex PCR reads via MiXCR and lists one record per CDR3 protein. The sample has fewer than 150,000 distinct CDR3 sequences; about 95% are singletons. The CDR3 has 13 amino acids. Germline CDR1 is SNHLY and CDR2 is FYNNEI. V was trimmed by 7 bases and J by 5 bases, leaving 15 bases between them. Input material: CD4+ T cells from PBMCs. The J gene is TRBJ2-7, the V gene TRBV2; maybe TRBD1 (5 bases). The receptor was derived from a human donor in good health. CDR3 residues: CASKARTTNEQYF. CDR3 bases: TGTGCCAGCAAGGCGCGGACAACTAACGAGCAGTACTTC. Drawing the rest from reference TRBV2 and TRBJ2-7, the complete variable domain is EPEVTQTPSHQVTQMGQEVILRCVPISNHLYFYWYRQILGQKVEFLVSFYNNEISEKSEIFDDQFSVERPDGSNFTLKIRSTKLEDSAMYFCASKARTTNEQYFGPGTRLTVT.